The 28 T cell receptor beta chains below come from one sample, sequenced in a study of cytomegalovirus exposure and HLA in healthy donors. Primers: 60 Vbeta forward and 13 Jbeta reverse. Sequencing was performed with immunoSEQ multiplex PCR; in TCRdb, only in-frame clones are kept and a portion is missing. This table has approximately 200,000 clones, about 81% appearing once. Sequenced sample: PBMCs. Every receptor here comes from a man aged 30-40 years in good health and CMV-seropositive.

The CDR3 spells CASSATVTGELFF. In DNA form, the CDR3 reads TGTGCCAGCAGCGCCACAGTCACCGGGGAGCTGTTTTTT. The chain combines TRBV7-3 with TRBJ2-2; D gene ambiguous. V was shortened by 5 bases and J by 4 bases, with 8 bases between the two germline ends. Per germline, CDR1 SGHTA and CDR2 FQGTGA. The CDR3 is 13 residues long.

This clone was seen a single time. V is TRBV6-5 and J is TRBJ2-7, with 7 bases lining up with TRBD1. V shed 5 bases, J shed 6 bases, and the junction held 7 bases outside the gene matches. The germline CDR1 and CDR2 sequences are MNHEY and SVGAGI. The CDR3 totals 13 residues. The CDR3 spells CASSLRGGGEQYF. The CDR3 nucleotides are TGTGCCAGCAGTCTGAGAGGGGGCGGCGAGCAGTACTTC.

The gene calls are TRBV6-5 and TRBJ1-2; 9 positions match TRBD1. From germline, CDR1 is MNHEY and CDR2 SVGAGI. This CDR3 is built from 14 residues. The J segment lost 4 bases and the V segment lost 5 bases, leaving 5 bases of the junction unmatched. As DNA, the CDR3 is TGTGCCAGCAGTCCTGACAGGGGGGTCTATGGCTACACCTTC. It specifies CASSPDRGVYGYTF.

The CDR3 DNA reads TGTGCCAGCAGTTACTCGCTAGCGGGAACAGATACGCAGTATTTT. This gives the protein CASSYSLAGTDTQYF. The rearrangement uses TRBV6-5 and TRBJ2-3; 9 nucleotides agree with TRBD2. V dropped 0 bases and J dropped 3; count of bases not matched to a gene: 1. There are 15 residues in the CDR3. In germline, CDR1 is MNHEY, CDR2 SVGAGI.

The chain links TRBV6-6 to TRBJ1-2; D is unresolved. Trimming removed 6 bases from V and 7 bases from J, with 21 bases in between. Germline V lookup: CDR1 MNHNY, CDR2 SVGAGI (reference sequence). This CDR3 is 15 amino acids long. CDR3 sequence: CASSPTPEPQGGYTF. The CDR3 coding sequence is TGTGCCAGCAGCCCTACCCCGGAGCCACAAGGTGGCTACACCTTC.

V usage is TRBV19 and J usage is TRBJ1-2; the match to TRBD1 covers 10 bases. J gave up 5 bases and V 5 bases, and 11 bases lay outside the gene matches. Germline loops: CDR1 LNHDA, CDR2 SQIVND (reference sequence). This CDR3 has 16 amino acids. This CDR3 reads CASSLIPGQGWYGYTF. In DNA form, the CDR3 reads TGTGCCAGTAGTCTCATTCCGGGACAGGGGTGGTATGGCTACACCTTC.

The V and J genes are TRBV5-6 and TRBJ2-5, with TRBD1 matching 8 bases. Judging by the DNA end, TRBJ2-7 fits better; the J call may be wrong. Germline lookup yields CDR1 SGHDT and CDR2 YYEEEE. CDR3 length equals 16 residues. The CDR3: CASSLDTGGLSYEQYF. CDR3 nucleotide sequence: TGTGCCAGCAGCTTGGATACAGGGGGACTCTCCTACGAGCAGTACTTC.

This clone was seen more than once but under ten times. This chain joins TRBV7-2 and TRBJ2-3; D gene ambiguous. CDR1 SGHTA and CDR2 FQGNSA come from the germline V gene. Trimming took off 6 bases at V and 0 bases at J, with 4 bases between the two ends. The CDR3 covers 12 residues. CDR3 nucleotides: TGTGCCAGCAGTATGAGCACAGATACGCAGTATTTT. This sequence encodes CASSMSTDTQYF. Supplemented by reference TRBV7-2 and TRBJ2-3, the full variable domain reads GAGVSQSPSNKVTEKGKDVELRCDPISGHTALYWYRQSLGQGLEFLIYFQGNSAPDKSGLPSDRFSAERTGGSVSTLTIQRTQQEDSAVYLCASSMSTDTQYFGPGTRLTVL.

The chain links TRBV7-2 to TRBJ2-3, with 9 bases that match TRBD2. From germline, CDR1 is SGHTA and CDR2 FQGNSA. The CDR3 is 14 amino acids. V lost 6 bases, J lost 2 bases, and 3 bases stayed unmatched. CDR3: CASRAGGITDTQYF. The DNA of the CDR3 is TGTGCCAGCAGGGCGGGAGGGATCACAGATACGCAGTATTTT.

This sequence joins TRBV2 and TRBJ2-7; a weak D match, TRBD2 (6 bases). The CDR3 has 13 amino acids. The germline CDR1 and CDR2 sequences are SNHLY and FYNNEI. V gave up 8 bases and J gave up 3 bases, with 14 bases separating them. The CDR3 sequence is CASYGRVGYEQYF. The CDR3 DNA reads as TGTGCCAGCTACGGGAGAGTCGGCTACGAGCAGTACTTC.

The rearrangement uses TRBV9 and TRBJ1-2; possibly TRBD1 for D (6 bases). The V gene's germline CDR1 is SGDLS and CDR2 YYNGEE. V was clipped by 1 base and J by 1 base, with 11 bases between them. The length of the CDR3 is 15 residues. In DNA, the CDR3 is TGTGCCAGCAGCGTATCAGGGGCCGTTAACTATGGCTACACCTTC. Its translation is CASSVSGAVNYGYTF.

This chain uses TRBV7-9 with TRBJ2-7, with D hard to call. Germline-derived CDR1 and CDR2 are SEHNR and FQNEAQ (reference sequence). Deletions cut 1 base from V and 1 base from J, with 11 bases between. This CDR3 contains 15 residues. CDR3 nucleotide sequence: TGTGCCAGCAGCTTAGTTAACAGCCTATCCTACGAGCAGTACTTC. Its protein is CASSLVNSLSYEQYF.

The chain uses TRBV6-5 and TRBJ2-1, with TRBD2 identical over 8 bases. The germline gives CDR1 MNHEY, CDR2 SVGAGI. There are 14 residues in the CDR3. The V segment lost 2 bases and the J segment 10 bases; nucleotides outside the gene matches: 7. The CDR3 loop is CASSYRGGVGEQFF. CDR3 DNA: TGTGCCAGCAGTTACCGGGGGGGAGTCGGGGAGCAGTTCTTC.

The V call is TRBV30, the J call TRBJ1-5; D may be TRBD1 (5 bases). Trimming left V 1 base short and J 2 bases short, with 15 bases between. Germline V gives CDR1 GTSNPN, CDR2 SVGIG (reference sequence). The CDR3 runs 16 residues. In DNA form, the CDR3 reads TGTGCCTGGAGTGGAAGTCCGGGGGTTGGCAATCAGCCCCAGCATTTT. Encoded protein: CAWSGSPGVGNQPQHF. Full variable domain (remainder filled in from reference TRBV30 and TRBJ1-5): SQTIHQWPATLVQPVGSPLSLECTVEGTSNPNLYWYRQAAGRGLQLLFYSVGIGQISSEVPQNLSASRPQDRQFILSSKKLLLSDSGFYLCAWSGSPGVGNQPQHFGDGTRLSIL.

This chain connects TRBV6-5 to TRBJ1-6, with D perhaps TRBD1 (6 bases). CDR1 and CDR2 (germline): MNHEY, SVGAGI. V was pared by 5 bases and J by 10 bases, with 15 bases between. This CDR3 region has 14 residues. CDR3 sequence: CASSDTGRDSPLHF. The CDR3 DNA is TGTGCCAGCAGTGATACAGGGAGGGACTCACCCCTCCACTTT.

The V call is TRBV2, the J call TRBJ2-5; D not resolved. Trimming stripped 6 bases from V and 5 bases from J, with 7 bases between. In germline, CDR1 is SNHLY, CDR2 FYNNEI. This CDR3 is 11 amino acids long. The CDR3 is CASSSRETQYF. The CDR3 DNA follows: TGTGCCAGCAGCTCCAGGGAGACCCAGTACTTC.

This chain links TRBV4-1 with TRBJ2-1; the match to TRBD1 covers 8 bases. J lost 8 bases, V lost 2 bases, and 5 bases had no gene match. Germline values: CDR1 MGHRA, CDR2 YSYEKL. The CDR3 covers 14 residues. DNA for the CDR3: TGCGCCAGCAGCCAACCAGGACAGGGAGATGAGCAGTTCTTC. This encodes CASSQPGQGDEQFF.

The chain joins TRBV7-3 to TRBJ1-1; D unclear. Germline CDR1 and CDR2: SGHTA and FQGTGA. The CDR3 covers 17 residues. V lost 0 bases and J 0 bases, leaving 14 bases between the germline ends. The CDR3 nucleotides read TGTGCCAGCAGCTTAACTGCCCGGGGATACATGAACACTGAAGCTTTCTTT. It codes for CASSLTARGYMNTEAFF.

V is TRBV7-2 and J is TRBJ2-5; weak D call: TRBD2 (6 bases). This CDR3 has 15 amino acids. Germline assignment: CDR1 SGHTA and CDR2 FQGNSA. Trimming pared 3 bases from V and 5 bases from J, leaving 16 bases between. The chain's CDR3 is CASSFGSGVRETQYF. CDR3 bases: TGTGCCAGCAGCTTCGGTAGCGGTGTAAGGGAGACCCAGTACTTC.

The rearrangement joins TRBV30 to TRBJ2-7; TRBD2 agrees at 9 bases. The V segment lost 2 bases and the J segment 7 bases; nucleotides outside the gene matches: 9. The germline V gene has CDR1 GTSNPN and CDR2 SVGIG (reference sequence). CDR3 length: 14 residues. CDR3 loop: CAWSIIAGVGEQYF. CDR3 sequence (DNA): TGTGCCTGGAGTATAATAGCGGGGGTGGGTGAGCAGTACTTC.

The V gene is TRBV28, the J gene TRBJ2-3; D is unresolved. Germline CDR1 reads MDHEN; CDR2 reads SYDVKM. The length of the CDR3 is 15 residues. The V end was cut by 1 base, the J end by 0 bases, with 8 bases between. CDR3 region: CASSLLSPSTDTQYF. The DNA for the CDR3 is TGTGCCAGCAGTTTATTAAGCCCCAGCACAGATACGCAGTATTTT.

The rearrangement uses TRBV28 and TRBJ2-5; 8 positions match TRBD2. This CDR3 region has 16 residues. The V gene end was trimmed by 1 base and the J gene end by 5 bases; junction bases not matched to a gene: 9. From germline, CDR1 is MDHEN and CDR2 SYDVKM. As DNA, the CDR3 is TGTGCCAGCAGTTTATACCCAGCGGGAGCGGTGGAGACCCAGTACTTC. Translating it yields CASSLYPAGAVETQYF.

This chain links TRBV5-5 with TRBJ2-3; D gene unclear. Germline lookup yields CDR1 SGHKS and CDR2 YYEKEE (reference sequence). V lost 1 base and J 2 bases, leaving 11 bases between the germline ends. The CDR3 extends over 15 amino acids. The CDR3 DNA is TGTGCCAGCAGCTTGCTCGGCGGCCTCACAGATACGCAGTATTTT. This translates into CASSLLGGLTDTQYF.

The rearrangement uses TRBV2 and TRBJ1-5; possibly TRBD1 for D (5 bases). The germline V gene encodes CDR1 SNHLY and CDR2 FYNNEI. The CDR3 has 15 amino acids. V lost 6 bases, J lost 4 bases, and 16 bases lay in between. The CDR3 region has the DNA TGTGCCAGCAGCCCAGGGCGGTTGGGAAATCAGCCCCAGCATTTT. It encodes CASSPGRLGNQPQHF.

For this clone: Other nucleotide sequences from this sample produce the same CDR3. The V and J genes are TRBV5-1 and TRBJ2-7, with 8 nucleotides matching TRBD1. The CDR3 is 14 amino acids. From germline, CDR1 is SGHRS and CDR2 YFSETQ. Trimming at V came to 2 bases and at J to 4 bases, leaving 5 bases not matched to a gene. The CDR3 sequence is CASSLGQGSYEQYF. The CDR3 DNA follows: TGCGCCAGCAGCTTAGGACAGGGTTCGTACGAGCAGTACTTC.

The genes are TRBV7-2 and TRBJ2-1, with 8 bases lining up with TRBD1. V shed 5 bases, J shed 0 bases, and the junction held 6 bases outside the gene matches. The V gene's germline CDR1 is SGHTA and CDR2 FQGNSA. The length of the CDR3 is 16 residues. CDR3 loop: CASSAPGQASYNEQFF. In DNA form, the CDR3 reads TGTGCCAGCAGCGCTCCGGGACAGGCCTCCTACAATGAGCAGTTCTTC.

V and J are TRBV4-2 and TRBJ1-3; D ambiguous. V was clipped by 0 bases and J by 6 bases, with 18 bases between them. This CDR3 region has 17 residues. Germline CDR1 reads LGHNA; CDR2 reads YNFKEQ. This CDR3 is CASSQDFSLRAENTIYF. DNA for the CDR3: TGTGCCAGCAGCCAAGATTTCTCGCTGAGAGCTGAAAACACCATATATTTT.

The J gene is TRBJ1-5, the V gene TRBV28; the match to TRBD1 covers 7 bases. There are 11 residues in the CDR3. V shed 6 bases and J 11 bases; nucleotides not matched to a gene: 4. Germline V gives CDR1 MDHEN, CDR2 SYDVKM. The CDR3 region has the DNA TGTGCCAGCAGCCCCAGGGGGGCCCAGCATTTT. Its protein is CASSPRGAQHF. Full variable domain (outside the CDR3, taken from reference TRBV28 and TRBJ1-5): DVKVTQSSRYLVKRTGEKVFLECVQDMDHENMFWYRQDPGLGLRLIYFSYDVKMKEKGDIPEGYSVSREKKERFSLILESASTNQTSMYLCASSPRGAQHFGDGTRLSIL.